This T cell receptor beta chain comes out of a study of blood T cell repertoires in COVID-19. Study context: Sources were T cells, B-cell-depleted T cells, or PBMCs; the material itself was cDNA or gDNA.

Only in-frame clones appear in the TCRdb table, and some are missing; sequencing was by immunoSEQ multiplex PCR. The sample consists of about 90,000 clones, around 94% of them appearing once. A single count supports this clone. V lost 2 bases and J lost 1, with 5 bases in between. The CDR3 has 13 amino acids. Germline V gene sequence: CDR1 MNHEY, CDR2 SMNVEV (reference sequence). Input material: peripheral blood. The rearrangement uses TRBV27 and TRBJ1-1; the D is unclear. The receptor comes from a woman aged 60 to 75 with active COVID-19. CDR3 sequence reads: CASSLTRNTEAFF. CDR3 sequence (DNA): TGTGCCAGCAGTTTAACAAGGAACACTGAAGCTTTCTTT.